The clone carrying this T cell receptor beta chain was recorded a few times. The antigen remains undetermined. TCRdb used MiXCR to reprocess the reads, holding one entry per CDR3 protein. The sample has fewer than 950,000 distinct CDR3 sequences; about 33% are singletons. These data are taken from a study of T cell repertoires in cytomegalovirus infection. Turning to the study itself: In public TCR beta signatures, there were indications of both CMV infection and matching HLA type.

J was trimmed by 1 base and V by 8 bases; bases with no gene match: 3. The germline V gene has CDR1 ENHRY and CDR2 SYGVKD. This CDR3 spans 13 amino acids. The sequence came from a human donor in good health (CMV status not recorded). Some clones in this sample may be carry-over from other donors' samples. The input for sequencing was cultured CD8+ T cells from PBMCs, taken from culture after CMV antigen stimulation. The gene calls are TRBV10-3 and TRBJ1-1, with 8 bases that match TRBD1. The CDR3: CAIWDRKNTEAFF. The CDR3 bases are TGTGCCATCTGGGACAGGAAGAACACTGAAGCTTTCTTT.